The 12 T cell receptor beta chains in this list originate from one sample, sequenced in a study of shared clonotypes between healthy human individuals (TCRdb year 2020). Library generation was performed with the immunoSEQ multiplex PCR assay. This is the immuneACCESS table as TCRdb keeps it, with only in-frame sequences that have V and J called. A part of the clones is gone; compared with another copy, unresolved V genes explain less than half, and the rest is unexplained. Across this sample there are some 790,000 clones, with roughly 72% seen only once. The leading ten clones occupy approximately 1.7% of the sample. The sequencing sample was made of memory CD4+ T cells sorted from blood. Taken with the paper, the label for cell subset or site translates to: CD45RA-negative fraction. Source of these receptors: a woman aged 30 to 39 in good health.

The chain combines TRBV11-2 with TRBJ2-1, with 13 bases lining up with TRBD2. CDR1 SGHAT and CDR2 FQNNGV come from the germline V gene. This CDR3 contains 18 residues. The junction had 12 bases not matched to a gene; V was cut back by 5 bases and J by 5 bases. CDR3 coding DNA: TGTGCCAGCAGCCTTCGGACTAGCGGGAGTATCGTCCACAATGAGCAGTTCTTC. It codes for CASSLRTSGSIVHNEQFF.

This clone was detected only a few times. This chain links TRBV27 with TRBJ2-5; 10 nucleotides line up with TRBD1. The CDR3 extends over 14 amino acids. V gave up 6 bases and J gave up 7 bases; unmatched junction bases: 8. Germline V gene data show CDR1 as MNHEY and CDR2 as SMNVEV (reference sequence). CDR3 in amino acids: CASRVTGGDGTQYF. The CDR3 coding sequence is TGTGCCAGCAGGGTGACAGGGGGCGACGGGACCCAGTACTTC.

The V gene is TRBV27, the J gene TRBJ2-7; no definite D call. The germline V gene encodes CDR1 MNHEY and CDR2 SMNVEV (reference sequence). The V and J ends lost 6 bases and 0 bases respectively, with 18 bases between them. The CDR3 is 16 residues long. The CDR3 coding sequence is TGTGCCAGCAGCTACCAACCCCCGGCGAACTCCTACGAGCAGTACTTC. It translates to CASSYQPPANSYEQYF.

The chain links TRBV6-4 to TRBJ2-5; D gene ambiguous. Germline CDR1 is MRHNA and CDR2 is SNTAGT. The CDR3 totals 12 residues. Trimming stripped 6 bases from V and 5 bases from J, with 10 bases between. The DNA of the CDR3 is TGTGCCAGCAGCGCAGAGGTGGAGACCCAGTACTTC. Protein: CASSAEVETQYF.

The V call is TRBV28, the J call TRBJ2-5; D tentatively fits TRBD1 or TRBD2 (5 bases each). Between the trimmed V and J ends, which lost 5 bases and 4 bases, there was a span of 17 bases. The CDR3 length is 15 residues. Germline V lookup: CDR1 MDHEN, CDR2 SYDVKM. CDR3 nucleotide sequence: TGTGCCAGCAGTGATGGGACCGGTCGCCTAGAGACCCAGTACTTC. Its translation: CASSDGTGRLETQYF.

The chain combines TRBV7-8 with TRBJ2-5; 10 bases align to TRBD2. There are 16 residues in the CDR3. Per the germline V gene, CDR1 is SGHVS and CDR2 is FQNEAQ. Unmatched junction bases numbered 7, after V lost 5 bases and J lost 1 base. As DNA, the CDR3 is TGTGCCAGCAGCAGAGCGTCTAGCGGGGGCCAAGAGACCCAGTACTTC. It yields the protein CASSRASSGGQETQYF.

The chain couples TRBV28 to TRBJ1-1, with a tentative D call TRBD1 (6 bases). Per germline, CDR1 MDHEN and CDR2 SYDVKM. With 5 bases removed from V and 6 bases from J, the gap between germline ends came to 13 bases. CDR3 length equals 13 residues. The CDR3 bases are TGTGCCAGCAGTCACGGACAGTGGCCTGAAGCTTTCTTT. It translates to CASSHGQWPEAFF.

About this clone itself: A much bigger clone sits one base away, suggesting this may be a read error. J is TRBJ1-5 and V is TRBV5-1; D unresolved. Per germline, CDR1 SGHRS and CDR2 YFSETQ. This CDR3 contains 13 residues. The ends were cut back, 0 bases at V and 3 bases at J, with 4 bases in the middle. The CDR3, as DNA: TGCGCCAGCAGCTTGGATGACAATCAGCCCCAGCATTTT. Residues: CASSLDDNQPQHF.

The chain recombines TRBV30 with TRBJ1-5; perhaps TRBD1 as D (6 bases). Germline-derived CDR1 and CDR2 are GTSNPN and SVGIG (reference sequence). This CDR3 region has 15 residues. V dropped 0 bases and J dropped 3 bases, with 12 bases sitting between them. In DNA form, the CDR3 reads TGTGCCTGGAGTGTAGGGGGAGGGCTCAATCAGCCCCAGCATTTT. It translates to CAWSVGGGLNQPQHF.

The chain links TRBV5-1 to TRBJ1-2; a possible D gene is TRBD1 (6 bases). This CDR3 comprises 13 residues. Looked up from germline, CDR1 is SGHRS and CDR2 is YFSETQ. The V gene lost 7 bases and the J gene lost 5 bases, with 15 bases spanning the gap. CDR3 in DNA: TGCGCCAGCGCCGCAGGGGAACTATATGGCTACACCTTC. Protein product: CASAAGELYGYTF.

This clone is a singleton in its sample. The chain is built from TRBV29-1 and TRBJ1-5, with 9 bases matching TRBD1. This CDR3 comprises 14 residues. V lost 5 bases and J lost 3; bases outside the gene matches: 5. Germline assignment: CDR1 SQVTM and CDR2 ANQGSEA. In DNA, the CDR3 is TGCAGCGTTTGGACAGGGGCCTACAATCAGCCCCAGCATTTT. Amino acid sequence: CSVWTGAYNQPQHF.

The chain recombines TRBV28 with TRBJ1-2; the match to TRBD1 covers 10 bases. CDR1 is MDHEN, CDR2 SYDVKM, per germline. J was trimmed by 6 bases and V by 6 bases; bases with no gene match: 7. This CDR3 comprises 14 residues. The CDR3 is CASSGTGEVDGYTF. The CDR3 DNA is TGTGCCAGCAGCGGGACAGGGGAAGTCGATGGCTACACCTTC.